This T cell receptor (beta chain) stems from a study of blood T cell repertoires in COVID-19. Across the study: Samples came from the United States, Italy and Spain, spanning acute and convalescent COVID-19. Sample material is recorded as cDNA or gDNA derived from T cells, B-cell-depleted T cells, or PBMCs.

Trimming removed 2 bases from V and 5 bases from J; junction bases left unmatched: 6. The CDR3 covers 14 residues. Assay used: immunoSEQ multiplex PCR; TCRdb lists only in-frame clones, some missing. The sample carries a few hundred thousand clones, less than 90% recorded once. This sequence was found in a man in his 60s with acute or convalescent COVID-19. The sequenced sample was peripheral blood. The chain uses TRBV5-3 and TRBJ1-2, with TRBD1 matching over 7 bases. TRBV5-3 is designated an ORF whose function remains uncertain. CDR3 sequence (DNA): TGTGCCAGAAGCTTCTTCCGGGACAGATATGGCTACACCTTC. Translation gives CARSFFRDRYGYTF.